Listed below are T cell receptor beta chains from one sample, sequenced in a study of human T cells and chemical hapten exposure. MiXCR, applied by TCRdb to the RACE reads, yields one record per CDR3 protein. The sample has 95,000 to 150,000 distinct CDR3 sequences, approximately 13% seen once. Source: whole blood, taken in connection with sensitization to the hapten diphenylcyclopropenone (DPC). The source of these receptors is a young man with alopecia areata. Some clones in this sample may be carry-over from other donors' samples. CDR3s include the opening cysteine and the closing phenylalanine or tryptophan. Each record gives: D gene, clone size, V gene, CDR3 length, J gene, CDR3 DNA, CDR3 protein. D genes are given only for firm matches. Clone size is stated in some rows and not others, as once, few, many or a class when expanded.

.,.,TRBV11-2,17,TRBJ2-3,TGTGCCAGCAGCTTAGCTCCTCTGGGGGCCAGCACAGATACGCAGTATTTT,CASSLAPLGASTDTQYF
.,many,TRBV9,12,TRBJ1-1,TGTGCCAGCAGCTCCGGGAACACTGAAGCTTTCTTT,CASSSGNTEAFF
.,.,TRBV6-5,15,TRBJ1-6,TGTGCCAGCAGTTACTCGGGGGGAGTAAATTCACCCCTCCACTTT,CASSYSGGVNSPLHF
.,.,TRBV7-3,15,TRBJ2-1,TGTGCCAGCAGCTCGTACGGTAACAGAAACAATGAGCAGTTCTTC,CASSSYGNRNNEQFF
TRBD1,few,TRBV29-1,12,TRBJ1-1,TGCAGCGTTAGGGACAGGGAGACTGAAGCTTTCTTT,CSVRDRETEAFF
.,few,TRBV5-6,13,TRBJ1-5,TGTGCCAGCAACGGGGCGGGCAATCAGCCCCAGCATTTT,CASNGAGNQPQHF
.,many,TRBV9,14,TRBJ1-6,TGTGCCAGCAGCGTAGAGGGACCAAATTCACCCCTCCACTTT,CASSVEGPNSPLHF
TRBD2,few,TRBV6-5,16,TRBJ2-3,TGTGCCAGCAGTTACCTGCGGGGGACTAGCACAGATACGCAGTATTTT,CASSYLRGTSTDTQYF
.,.,TRBV6-6,15,TRBJ1-5,TGTGCCAGCAGTTACTCGTCAGGGCCAAATCAGCCCCAGCATTTT,CASSYSSGPNQPQHF
TRBD1,.,TRBV9,14,TRBJ1-1,TGTGCCAGCACCCCCGGACAGGGGGCAGCTGAAGCTTTCTTT,CASTPGQGAAEAFF
TRBD2,.,TRBV7-2,14,TRBJ2-5,TGTGCCAGCAGCTTAGTCCTGACTAGCGGGACCCAGTACTTC,CASSLVLTSGTQYF
TRBD2,.,TRBV20-1,14,TRBJ2-3,TGCAGTGCTAACCGGGGGGACCTCACAGATACGCAGTATTTT,CSANRGDLTDTQYF
.,.,TRBV29-1,12,TRBJ2-1,TGCAGGGGGGACACCTCCTACAATGAGCAGTTCTTC,CRGDTSYNEQFF
.,few,TRBV27,15,TRBJ1-2,TGTGCCAGCAGTCCCTCCTACGAGGCTAACTATGGCTACACCTTC,CASSPSYEANYGYTF
.,few,TRBV20-1,15,TRBJ1-5,TGCAGTGCTAGAGATCGGAGGACACTGAATCAGCCCCAGCATTTT,CSARDRRTLNQPQHF
.,many,TRBV7-2,14,TRBJ1-1,TGTGCCAGCAGCTTAGCCGGGGGTTACACTGAAGCTTTCTTT,CASSLAGGYTEAFF
TRBD1,.,TRBV4-2,16,TRBJ1-1,TGTGCCAGCAGCCAGCAGGGGGCCTTACGGGACACTGAAGCTTTCTTT,CASSQQGALRDTEAFF
TRBD1,.,TRBV14,16,TRBJ1-1,TGTGCCAGCAGCTCGACAGGGGCATATTGGGACACTGAAGCTTTCTTT,CASSSTGAYWDTEAFF
.,few,TRBV12-3/TRBV12-4,13,TRBJ1-1,TGTGCCAGCAGTCTCCCAAAAGGACCTGAAGCTTTCTTT,CASSLPKGPEAFF
.,.,TRBV4-3,16,TRBJ2-3,TGCGCCAGCAGCCAAAGCAGTCTAGCAGGGGCAGATACGCAGTATTTT,CASSQSSLAGADTQYF
.,.,TRBV11-2,14,TRBJ2-2,TGTGCCAGCAGCTTTCGCCCAGGAAGCGGGGAGCTGTTTTTT,CASSFRPGSGELFF
.,.,TRBV18,13,TRBJ1-4,TGTGCCAGCTCACCAAGTAAGGAGGAGAAACTGTTTTTT,CASSPSKEEKLFF
.,many,TRBV20-1,14,TRBJ1-5,TGCAGTGCTAGGACCGTCTATAGCAATCAGCCCCAGCATTTT,CSARTVYSNQPQHF
TRBD1,once,TRBV2,16,TRBJ2-3,TGTGCCAGCCAAAAGGGGGCAGATGCCTCCACAGATACGCAGTATTTT,CASQKGADASTDTQYF
TRBD1,.,TRBV20-1,14,TRBJ2-4,TGCAGTGCTAGAGGACAGGGGGCGGAAAACATTCAGTACTTC,CSARGQGAENIQYF
.,.,TRBV6-5,13,TRBJ1-2,TGTGCCAGCAGGAAGGACAGAATCTATGGCTACACCTTC,CASRKDRIYGYTF
TRBD1,.,TRBV5-5,14,TRBJ1-2,TGTGCCAGCAGCTTGGTAGACAGGGGCAGTGGCTACACCTTC,CASSLVDRGSGYTF
TRBD1,.,TRBV11-3,13,TRBJ2-5,TGTGCCAGCAGCGCGGACAGGCAAGAGACCCAGTACTTC,CASSADRQETQYF
TRBD2,few,TRBV12-3/TRBV12-4,15,TRBJ2-3,TGTGCCAGCAGTGCAAACCGGGGGGTTGGGGATACGCAGTATTTT,CASSANRGVGDTQYF
.,.,TRBV5-5,15,TRBJ2-3,TGTGCCAGCAGCTTGTTTCTGGGGGGTTCAGATACGCAGTATTTT,CASSLFLGGSDTQYF
TRBD2,.,TRBV6-2/TRBV6-3,17,TRBJ2-1,TGTGCCAGCAGTTACGTTGCGGGGGACGTCTCCTACAATGAGCAGTTCTTC,CASSYVAGDVSYNEQFF
.,.,TRBV12-3/TRBV12-4,12,TRBJ1-1,TGTGCCAGCACCCTAGGGTCCCTCGGGGCTTTCTTT,CASTLGSLGAFF
.,.,TRBV20-1,14,TRBJ1-5,TGCAGTGCTAGGATCGGCGGGGGGGCTCAGCCCCAGCATTTT,CSARIGGGAQPQHF
.,few,TRBV24-1,13,TRBJ1-2,TGTGCCACCAGTGCCGACACCAACTATGGCTACACCTTC,CATSADTNYGYTF
.,few,TRBV5-1,14,TRBJ2-4,TGCGCCAGCAGCTTAGGGGATCGAGGAAACATTCAGTACTTC,CASSLGDRGNIQYF
.,.,TRBV4-1,17,TRBJ1-1,TGCGCCAGCAGCCAAGCCCTACCATACTCGGGGCCCCCTGAAGCTTTCTTT,CASSQALPYSGPPEAFF
TRBD1,.,TRBV5-1,16,TRBJ2-5,TGCGCCAGCGTCCCTTCCGGGACAGGGGGTGGAGAGACCCAGTACTTC,CASVPSGTGGGETQYF
.,.,TRBV24-1,12,TRBJ2-2,TGTGCCACCTCGGGACAATCAGGGGAGCTGTTTTTT,CATSGQSGELFF
.,.,TRBV12-5,15,TRBJ2-5,TGTGCTAGTGGCATGACCCGGGACAGCGGGGAGACCCAGTACTTC,CASGMTRDSGETQYF
.,.,TRBV7-2,13,TRBJ1-2,TGTGCCAGCAGCCAGATGCGGGACTATGGCTACACCTTC,CASSQMRDYGYTF
TRBD2,.,TRBV5-5,15,TRBJ2-5,TGTGCCAGCAGCACCGGCGGGGGGTCCCGGGAGACCCAGTACTTC,CASSTGGGSRETQYF
.,few,TRBV29-1,12,TRBJ1-1,TGCAGCGTTCCAAGTTTGAACACTGAAGCTTTCTTT,CSVPSLNTEAFF
.,.,TRBV27,14,TRBJ1-4,TGTGCCAGCAGCCGTGGGACAACGGGCGAAAAACTGTTTTTT,CASSRGTTGEKLFF
.,few,TRBV10-3,14,TRBJ1-2,TGTGCCATCGGCCGCGACAATTCTAACTATGGCTACACCTTC,CAIGRDNSNYGYTF
.,few,TRBV6-2/TRBV6-3,16,TRBJ1-1,TGTGCCAGCAGTTACTGGTCGGACAGACCGAACACTGAAGCTTTCTTT,CASSYWSDRPNTEAFF
.,.,TRBV29-1,12,TRBJ2-5,TGCAGCGTTGGACATTATTTGGAGACCCAGTACTTC,CSVGHYLETQYF
TRBD2,.,TRBV24-1,15,TRBJ2-3,TGTGCCACCAGTGATGGAGGACTAGGTAGGGATACGCAGTATTTT,CATSDGGLGRDTQYF
.,few,TRBV6-6,14,TRBJ1-1,TGTGCCAGCCGCACGTCAGGGGAGTGGTCTGAAGCTTTCTTT,CASRTSGEWSEAFF
.,few,TRBV20-1,14,TRBJ2-3,TGCAGTGCTAAAAGAGTCGGGTCCACAGATACGCAGTATTTT,CSAKRVGSTDTQYF
.,many,TRBV7-9,12,TRBJ1-3,TGTGCCAGCAGAATGAATGGAAACACCATATATTTT,CASRMNGNTIYF
TRBD2,few,TRBV4-2,16,TRBJ2-1,TGTGCCAGCAGCCTATCAGCGGGGGGGCCAAGGAATGAGCAGTTCTTC,CASSLSAGGPRNEQFF
TRBD1,many,TRBV10-3,15,TRBJ1-5,TGTGCCATCAGTGGGACGGGACAGCTTAATCAGCCCCAGCATTTT,CAISGTGQLNQPQHF
TRBD1,few,TRBV7-2,16,TRBJ1-4,TGTGCCAGCAGCTCAAGGACAGGGGGACATAGGGAAAAACTGTTTTTT,CASSSRTGGHREKLFF
.,few,TRBV12-3/TRBV12-4,15,TRBJ2-2,TGTGCCAGCAGCCCCACAGGGAAGAGGGGCGGGGAGCTGTTTTTT,CASSPTGKRGGELFF
.,.,TRBV12-3/TRBV12-4,14,TRBJ1-1,TGTGCCAGCAGGACACAGGGTACGAAGACTGAAGCTTTCTTT,CASRTQGTKTEAFF